The subject of this entry is one T cell receptor beta chain. These data originate in a study of CD8 T cells in Susac syndrome. Sequencing of TCR beta was performed on blood CD8+ T cells and on blood CD4+ T cells. Reverse transcription of about 0.45 to 1 ug RNA was carried out with random hexamers. Via MiXCR, TCRdb re-called the immunoSEQ multiplex PCR reads, giving one row per CDR3 protein. Of 120,000 to 150,000 distinct CDR3 sequences in the sample, around 94% were seen once. Germline V gene data show CDR1 as LNHNV and CDR2 as YYDKDF (reference sequence). The length of the CDR3 is 20 residues. Unmatched junction bases numbered 15, after V lost 0 bases and J lost 4 bases.

This clonotype was obtained from a human donor in good health. Sequenced material: CD4+ T cells from PBMCs. The rearrangement uses TRBV15 and TRBJ2-1, with 10 bases aligning to TRBD2. In nucleotides, the CDR3 is TGTGCCACCAGCAGAGATCTCAGCGGGAGGGCCGGGGGTGTTTACAATGAGCAGTTCTTC. Its translation is CATSRDLSGRAGGVYNEQFF.